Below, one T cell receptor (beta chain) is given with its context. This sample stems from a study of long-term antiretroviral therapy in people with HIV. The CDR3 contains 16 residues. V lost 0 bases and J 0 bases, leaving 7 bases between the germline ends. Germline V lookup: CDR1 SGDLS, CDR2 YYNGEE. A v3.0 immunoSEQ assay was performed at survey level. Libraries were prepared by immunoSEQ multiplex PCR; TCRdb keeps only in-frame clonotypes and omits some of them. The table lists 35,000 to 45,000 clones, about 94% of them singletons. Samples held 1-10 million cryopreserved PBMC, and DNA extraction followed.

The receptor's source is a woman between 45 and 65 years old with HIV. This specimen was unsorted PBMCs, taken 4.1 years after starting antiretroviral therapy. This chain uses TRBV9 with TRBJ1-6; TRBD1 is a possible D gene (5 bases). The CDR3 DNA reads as TGTGCCAGCAGCGTAGGGACATTCTCCTATAATTCACCCCTCCACTTT. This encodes CASSVGTFSYNSPLHF.